This T cell receptor beta chain comes out of a study of blood T cells in healthy people across ages. Whenever a sample was processed, at least 6.5 million PBMCs were isolated. Primed by a sample-barcoded 5' primer and a J-beta primer mix, a second PCR proceeded for about 6 to 12 cycles. Via MiXCR, TCRdb re-called the 5' RACE reads, giving one row per CDR3 protein. The top ten clones hold roughly 6.3% of a sample with roughly 1.4 million distinct CDR3 sequences, 59% of them seen once. Trimming shortened V by 7 bases and J by 2 bases, and 17 bases separated the two germline ends. The CDR3 extends over 16 amino acids. Germline lookup yields CDR1 MNHEY and CDR2 SVGAGI. Study results and limitations: Possibly, changes in expanded clonotypes were confounded because donor CMV status was unknown.

A word on this clonotype: Antigen: not known.

The chain employs TRBV6-5 and TRBJ1-4; D is perhaps TRBD1 (5 bases). The sample taken for sequencing was blood. This receptor was taken from a man younger than 30 in good health. The CDR3 reads CASKPTEGRTNEKLFF. DNA of the CDR3: TGTGCCAGCAAACCAACCGAGGGGAGGACTAATGAAAAACTGTTTTTT.